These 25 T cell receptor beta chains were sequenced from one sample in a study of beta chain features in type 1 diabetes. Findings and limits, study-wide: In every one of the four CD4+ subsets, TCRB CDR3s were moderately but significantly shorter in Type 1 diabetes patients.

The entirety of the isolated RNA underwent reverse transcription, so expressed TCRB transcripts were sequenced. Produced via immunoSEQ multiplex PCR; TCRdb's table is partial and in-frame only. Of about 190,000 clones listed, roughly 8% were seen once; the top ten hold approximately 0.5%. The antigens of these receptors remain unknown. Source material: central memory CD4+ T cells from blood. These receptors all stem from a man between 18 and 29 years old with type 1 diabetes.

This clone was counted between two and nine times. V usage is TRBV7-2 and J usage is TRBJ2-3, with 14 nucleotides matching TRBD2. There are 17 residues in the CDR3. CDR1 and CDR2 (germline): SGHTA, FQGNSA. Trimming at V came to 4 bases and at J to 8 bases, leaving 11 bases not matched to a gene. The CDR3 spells CASSSTSGGAGRGTQYF. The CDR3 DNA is TGTGCCAGCAGCTCGACTAGCGGGGGGGCCGGTCGTGGTACGCAGTATTTT. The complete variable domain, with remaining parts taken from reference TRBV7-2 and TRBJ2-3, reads GAGVSQSPSNKVTEKGKDVELRCDPISGHTALYWYRQSLGQGLEFLIYFQGNSAPDKSGLPSDRFSAERTGGSVSTLTIQRTQQEDSAVYLCASSSTSGGAGRGTQYFGPGTRLTVL.

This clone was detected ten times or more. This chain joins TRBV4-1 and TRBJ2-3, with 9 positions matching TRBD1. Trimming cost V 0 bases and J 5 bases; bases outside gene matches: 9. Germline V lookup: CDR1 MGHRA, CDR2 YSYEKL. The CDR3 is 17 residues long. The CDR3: CASSQDPPGQGLDTQYF. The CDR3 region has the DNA TGCGCCAGCAGCCAAGATCCTCCGGGACAGGGCCTAGATACGCAGTATTTT.

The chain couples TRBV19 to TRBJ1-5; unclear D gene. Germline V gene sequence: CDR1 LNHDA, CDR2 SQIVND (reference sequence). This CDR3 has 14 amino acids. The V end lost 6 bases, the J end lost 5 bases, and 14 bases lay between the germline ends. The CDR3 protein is CASRSAGIHQPQHF. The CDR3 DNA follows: TGTGCCAGTAGGTCGGCAGGAATACATCAGCCCCAGCATTTT.

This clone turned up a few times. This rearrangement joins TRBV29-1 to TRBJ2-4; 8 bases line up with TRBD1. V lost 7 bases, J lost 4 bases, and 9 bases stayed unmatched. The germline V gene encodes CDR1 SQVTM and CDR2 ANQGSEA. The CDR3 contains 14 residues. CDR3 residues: CSAVGQGIKNIQYF. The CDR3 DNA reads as TGCAGCGCCGTTGGACAGGGAATAAAAAACATTCAGTACTTC.

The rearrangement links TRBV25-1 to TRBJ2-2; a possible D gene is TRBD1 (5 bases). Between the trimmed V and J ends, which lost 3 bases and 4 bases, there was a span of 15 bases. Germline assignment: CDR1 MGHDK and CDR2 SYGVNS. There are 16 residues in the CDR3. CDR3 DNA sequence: TGTGCCAGCAGTGATGCCAGGGAAGGGGTCACCGGGGAGCTGTTTTTT. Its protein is CASSDAREGVTGELFF.

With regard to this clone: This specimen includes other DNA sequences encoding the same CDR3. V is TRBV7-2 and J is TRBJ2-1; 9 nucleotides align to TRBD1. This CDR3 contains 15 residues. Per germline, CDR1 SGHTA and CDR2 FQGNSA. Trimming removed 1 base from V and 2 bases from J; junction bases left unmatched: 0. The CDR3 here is CASSLDRGPYNEQFF. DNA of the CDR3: TGTGCCAGCAGCTTAGACAGGGGGCCCTACAATGAGCAGTTCTTC.

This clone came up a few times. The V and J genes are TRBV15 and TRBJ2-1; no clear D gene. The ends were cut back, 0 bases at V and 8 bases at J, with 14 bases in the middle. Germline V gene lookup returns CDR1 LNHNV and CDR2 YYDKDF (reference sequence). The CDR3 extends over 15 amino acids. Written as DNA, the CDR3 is TGTGCCACCAGCAGAGATCCTGGGCCAGCACATGAGCAGTTCTTC. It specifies CATSRDPGPAHEQFF.

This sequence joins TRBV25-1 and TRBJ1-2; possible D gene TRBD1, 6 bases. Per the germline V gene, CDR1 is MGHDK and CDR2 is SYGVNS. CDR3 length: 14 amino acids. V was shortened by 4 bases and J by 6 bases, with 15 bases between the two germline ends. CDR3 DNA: TGTGCCAGCAGTGTTGGTGGGGGCCCCAATGGCTACACCTTC. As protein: CASSVGGGPNGYTF.

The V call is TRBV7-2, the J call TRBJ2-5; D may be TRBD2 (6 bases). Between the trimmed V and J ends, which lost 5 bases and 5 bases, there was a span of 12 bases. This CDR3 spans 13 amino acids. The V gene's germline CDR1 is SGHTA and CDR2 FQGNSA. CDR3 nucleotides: TGTGCCAGCAGCCAAAGTCTAGCGGAGACCCAGTACTTC. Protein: CASSQSLAETQYF.

This chain's CDR3 is CATSRSIGIYNEQFF. In DNA form, the CDR3 reads TGTGCCACCAGCAGGTCAATCGGGATTTACAATGAGCAGTTCTTC. The rearrangement joins TRBV15 to TRBJ2-1, with a tentative D call TRBD2 (5 bases). The CDR3 length is 15 residues. Germline assignment: CDR1 LNHNV and CDR2 YYDKDF (reference sequence). Trimming took off 3 bases at V and 4 bases at J, with 13 bases between the two ends. The full variable domain, rest sourced from reference TRBV15 and TRBJ2-1, is DAMVIQNPRYQVTQFGKPVTLSCSQTLNHNVMYWYQQKSSQAPKLLFHYYDKDFNNEADTPDNFQSRRPNTSFCFLDIRSPGLGDTAMYLCATSRSIGIYNEQFFGPGTRLTVL.

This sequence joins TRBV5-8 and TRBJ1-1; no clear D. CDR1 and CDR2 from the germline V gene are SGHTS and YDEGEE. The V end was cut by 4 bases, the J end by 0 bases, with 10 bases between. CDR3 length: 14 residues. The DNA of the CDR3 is TGTGCCAGCAGCCTAATGCGGTTGAACACTGAAGCTTTCTTT. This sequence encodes CASSLMRLNTEAFF.

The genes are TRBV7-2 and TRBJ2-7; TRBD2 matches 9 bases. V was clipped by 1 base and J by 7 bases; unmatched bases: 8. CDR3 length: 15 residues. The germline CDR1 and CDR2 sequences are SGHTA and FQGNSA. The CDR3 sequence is CASSLEVREGREQYF. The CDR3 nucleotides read TGTGCCAGCAGCTTAGAAGTGCGGGAGGGCCGGGAGCAGTACTTC.

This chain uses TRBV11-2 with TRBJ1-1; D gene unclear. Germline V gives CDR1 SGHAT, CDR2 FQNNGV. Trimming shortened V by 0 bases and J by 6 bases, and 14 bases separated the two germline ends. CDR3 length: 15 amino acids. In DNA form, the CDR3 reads TGTGCCAGCAGCTTAGATCTTACGGTGGTCGCTGAAGCTTTCTTT. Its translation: CASSLDLTVVAEAFF. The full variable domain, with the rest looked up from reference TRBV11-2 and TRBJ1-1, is EAGVAQSPRYKIIEKRQSVAFWCNPISGHATLYWYQQILGQGPKLLIQFQNNGVVDDSQLPKDRFSAERLKGVDSTLKIQPAKLEDSAVYLCASSLDLTVVAEAFFGQGTRLTVV.

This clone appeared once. DNA for the CDR3: TGTGCCACCTATCTGATGGGGGAGGAGGCAGATACGCAGTATTTT. Translated, it gives CATYLMGEEADTQYF. The gene calls are TRBV5-6 and TRBJ2-3; D possibly corresponds to TRBD2 (6 bases). Germline values: CDR1 SGHDT, CDR2 YYEEEE. V lost 9 bases and J lost 4, with 21 bases in between. The CDR3 extends over 15 amino acids.

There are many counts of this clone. CDR3 in amino acids: CAISEVGPGELFF. In DNA, the CDR3 is TGTGCCATCAGTGAGGTGGGGCCCGGGGAGCTGTTTTTT. The rearrangement links TRBV10-3 to TRBJ2-2, with D possibly matching TRBD1 (5 bases). CDR1 is ENHRY and CDR2 is SYGVKD in the germline V gene. The V end was cut by 2 bases, the J end by 6 bases, with 7 bases between. The CDR3 has 13 amino acids.

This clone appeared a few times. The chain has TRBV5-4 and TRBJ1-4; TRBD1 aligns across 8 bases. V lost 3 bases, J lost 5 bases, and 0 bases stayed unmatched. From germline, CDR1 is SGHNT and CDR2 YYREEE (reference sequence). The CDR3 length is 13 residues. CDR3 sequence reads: CASSWDRNEKLFF. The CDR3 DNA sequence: TGTGCCAGCAGCTGGGACAGGAATGAAAAACTGTTTTTT.

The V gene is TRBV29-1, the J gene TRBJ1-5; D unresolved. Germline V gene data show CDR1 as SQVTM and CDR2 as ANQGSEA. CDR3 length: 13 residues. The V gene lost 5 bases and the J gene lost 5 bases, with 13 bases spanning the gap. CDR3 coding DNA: TGCAGCGTTCTACCGGGTTATGATCAGCCCCAGCATTTT. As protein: CSVLPGYDQPQHF.

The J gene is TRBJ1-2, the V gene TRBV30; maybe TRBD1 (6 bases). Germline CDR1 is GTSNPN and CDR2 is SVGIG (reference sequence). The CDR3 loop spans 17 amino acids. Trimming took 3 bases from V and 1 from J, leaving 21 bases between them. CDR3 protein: CAWRPSTGHGYNYGYTF. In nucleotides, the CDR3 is TGTGCCTGGAGACCCTCCACGGGACACGGATATAACTATGGCTACACCTTC.

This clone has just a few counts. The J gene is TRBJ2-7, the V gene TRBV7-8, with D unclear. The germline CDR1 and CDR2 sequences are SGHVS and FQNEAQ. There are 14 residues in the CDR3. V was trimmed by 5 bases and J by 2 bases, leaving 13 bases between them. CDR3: CASSVSIYAYEQYF. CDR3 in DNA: TGTGCCAGCAGCGTTAGTATTTATGCCTACGAGCAGTACTTC.

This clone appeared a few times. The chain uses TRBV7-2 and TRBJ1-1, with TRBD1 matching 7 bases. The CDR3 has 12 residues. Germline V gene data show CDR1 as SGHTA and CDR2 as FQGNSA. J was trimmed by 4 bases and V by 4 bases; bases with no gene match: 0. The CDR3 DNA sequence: TGTGCCAGCAGCTCAGGGGGCACTGAAGCTTTCTTT. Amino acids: CASSSGGTEAFF.

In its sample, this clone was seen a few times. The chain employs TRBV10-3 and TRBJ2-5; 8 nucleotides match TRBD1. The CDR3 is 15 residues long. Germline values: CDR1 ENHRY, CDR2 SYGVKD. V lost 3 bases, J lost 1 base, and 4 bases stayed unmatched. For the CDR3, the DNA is TGTGCCATCAGTGATACAGGGGGGATCCAAGAGACCCAGTACTTC. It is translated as CAISDTGGIQETQYF.

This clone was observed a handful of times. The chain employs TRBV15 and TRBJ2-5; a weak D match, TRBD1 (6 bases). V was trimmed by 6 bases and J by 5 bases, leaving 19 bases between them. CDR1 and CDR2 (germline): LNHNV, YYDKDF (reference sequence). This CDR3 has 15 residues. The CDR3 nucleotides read TGTGCCACCAGTACACACAGGGAGTTCGGGGAGACCCAGTACTTC. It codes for CATSTHREFGETQYF.

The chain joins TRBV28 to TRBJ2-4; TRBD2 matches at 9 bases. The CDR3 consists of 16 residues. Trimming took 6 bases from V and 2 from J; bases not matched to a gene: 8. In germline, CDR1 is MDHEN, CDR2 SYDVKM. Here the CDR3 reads CASRRGGGWSKNIQYF. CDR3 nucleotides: TGTGCCAGCAGGCGCGGGGGGGGCTGGTCCAAAAACATTCAGTACTTC.

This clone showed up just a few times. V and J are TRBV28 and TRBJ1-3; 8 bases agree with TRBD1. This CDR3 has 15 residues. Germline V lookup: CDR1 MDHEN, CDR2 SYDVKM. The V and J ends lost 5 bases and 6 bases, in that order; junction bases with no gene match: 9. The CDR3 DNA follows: TGTGCCAGCAGTGATCCAGGGGGCAGGGAAAACACCATATATTTT. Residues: CASSDPGGRENTIYF. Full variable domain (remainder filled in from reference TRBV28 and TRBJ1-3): DVKVTQSSRYLVKRTGEKVFLECVQDMDHENMFWYRQDPGLGLRLIYFSYDVKMKEKGDIPEGYSVSREKKERFSLILESASTNQTSMYLCASSDPGGRENTIYFGEGSWLTVV.

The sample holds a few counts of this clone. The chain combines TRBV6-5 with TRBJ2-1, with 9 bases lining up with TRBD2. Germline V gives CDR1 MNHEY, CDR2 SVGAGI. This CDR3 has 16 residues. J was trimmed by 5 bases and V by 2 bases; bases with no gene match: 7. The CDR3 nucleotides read TGTGCCAGCAGTTACCAGGAGACTAGCGGAAACAATGAGCAGTTCTTC. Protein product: CASSYQETSGNNEQFF.